This is a list of T cell receptor beta chains from one sample in a study of blood T cell repertoires in COVID-19. Repertoires were generated with immunoSEQ multiplex PCR, while TCRdb's copy carries only in-frame clones and drops some. The table lists around 100,000 clones, 87% of them singletons. Sequencing input: peripheral blood. All receptors come from a man younger than 40 in a cohort sampled during active COVID-19. The CDR3 runs from the conserved cysteine through the conserved F or W. A D gene is named only where the DNA matches it firmly. Some rows mark clone size as missing; the rest say once, few, many or name a class of expanded clone.

DNA	CDR3	J	D	V	size
TGTGCCAGCTCACAGCGACAGACGAGCTCCTACGAGCAGTACTTC	CASSQRQTSSYEQYF	TRBJ2-7	NA	TRBV18	NA
TGTGCCAGCAGCCCCGGGACAGGGCCCCTGTACGAGCAGTACTTC	CASSPGTGPLYEQYF	TRBJ2-7	TRBD1	TRBV7-9	NA
TGTGCCACCGCAGGGGGCTCTGGGGCCAACGTCCTGACTTTC	CATAGGSGANVLTF	TRBJ2-6	TRBD1	TRBV19	NA
TGTGCCAGCAGCTTAGTCTGGTCAGGGCCCCTTTATGGCTACACCTTC	CASSLVWSGPLYGYTF	TRBJ1-2	NA	TRBV11-2	NA
TGTGCCACCAGCAGAGATATCGCAGATGCAAATGAGCAGTTCTTC	CATSRDIADANEQFF	TRBJ2-1	NA	TRBV15	NA
TGTGCCATCAATACGGGGAACTATGGCTACACCTTC	CAINTGNYGYTF	TRBJ1-2	NA	TRBV10-3	NA
TGTGCCAGCAGCGTAACGGGAAGAAACTATGGCTACACCTTC	CASSVTGRNYGYTF	TRBJ1-2	NA	TRBV9	NA
TGTGCCAGCAGTGAACCAGGGTTCCGTGAAGCTTTCTTT	CASSEPGFREAFF	TRBJ1-1	NA	TRBV6-1	NA
TGTGCCAGCAGCTTCCCCAGCGGGGGGGCCGGTGAGCAGTTCTTC	CASSFPSGGAGEQFF	TRBJ2-1	TRBD2	TRBV5-5	NA
TGTGCCAGCAGCCCAAGCGGGACTAGATGGGTTGAGCAGTTCTTC	CASSPSGTRWVEQFF	TRBJ2-1	TRBD2	TRBV9	NA
TGCGCCAGCAGCACCAGGCCCGGGGGGCGGGATGGCTACACCTTC	CASSTRPGGRDGYTF	TRBJ1-2	NA	TRBV5-1	NA
TGTGCCAGTAGTATCGCCGTAGACAGGGTAGGTCAGCCCCAGCATTTT	CASSIAVDRVGQPQHF	TRBJ1-5	TRBD1	TRBV19	NA
TGTGCCAGCAGCAAGAAGACAGGAAATCAGCCCCAGCATTTT	CASSKKTGNQPQHF	TRBJ1-5	NA	TRBV21-1	NA
TGTGCCAGTAGTAGGGTGACAGGGTCCTACAATGAGCAGTTCTTC	CASSRVTGSYNEQFF	TRBJ2-1	TRBD1	TRBV19	once
TGTGCCAGCAGCTCCCAGGGCGTATCCCAAGAGACCCAGTACTTC	CASSSQGVSQETQYF	TRBJ2-5	NA	TRBV9	NA
TGTGCCAGCAGGCGGCGGGGGAGTTTAAAACTGTTTTTT	CASRRRGSLKLFF	TRBJ1-4	NA	TRBV7-8	NA
TGTGCCACCAGCACCCTACAGGGGTTCGGGAATGAGCAGTTCTTC	CATSTLQGFGNEQFF	TRBJ2-1	TRBD1	TRBV24-1	NA
TGTGCCAGCAGCCCCCGGACTCTCCAAGAGACCCAGTACTTC	CASSPRTLQETQYF	TRBJ2-5	NA	TRBV7-6	NA